This T cell receptor beta chain was profiled in a study of cytomegalovirus exposure and HLA in healthy donors. About the study: In a previous analysis, 117 million unique TCR beta sequences were found from 150 million to 200 million T cells. Whole-study results and caveats: Later genetic work tied a missense DCLRE1C variant to beta-chain V and J trimming.

To note about this clone: Its antigen is currently unknown.

The primer mix had 60 Vbeta and 13 Jbeta primers. Here immunoSEQ multiplex PCR was the method, and the copy in TCRdb shows in-frame clones only, minus some. This table holds about 160,000 clones. The CDR3 spans 13 residues. CDR1 is SGHTA and CDR2 is FQGTGA in the germline V gene. V was clipped by 4 bases and J by 10 bases; unmatched bases: 8. Sample: PBMCs. The TCR comes from a woman aged 60-75 years in good health and CMV-seronegative. The genes are TRBV7-3 and TRBJ1-2; 8 bases are a match to TRBD1. CDR3 DNA sequence: TGTGCCAGCAGCTCCGGACAGGGAGACGACTACACCTTC. Translating gives CASSSGQGDDYTF.